What follows is one T cell receptor (beta chain) and its context. What it recognizes is unknown. Germline V lookup: CDR1 SEHNR, CDR2 FQNEAQ (reference sequence). This CDR3 is built from 13 residues. V was clipped by 6 bases and J by 2 bases, with 8 bases between them. This sample was included in a study of shared clonotypes between healthy human individuals. Sequencing was performed with immunoSEQ multiplex PCR; in TCRdb, only in-frame clones are kept and a portion is missing. The sample records 1.5 million to 2.5 million clones, approximately 94% being singletons. Study results and caveats: The researchers took only blood, and tissue repertoires probably look different.

Only CD45RO-negative cells positively selected for CCR7 counted as naive CD8 cells, so terminally differentiated effector memory CD45RA+ cells were excluded. The sample taken for sequencing was naive CD8+ T cells sorted from blood. This TCR came from a man aged 18 to 30 in good health. The chain carries TRBV7-9 and TRBJ2-1, with a tentative D call TRBD1 (5 bases). The CDR3: CASSSTAYNEQFF. The CDR3 coding sequence is TGTGCCAGCAGTTCGACAGCCTACAATGAGCAGTTCTTC. The whole variable domain, remainder taken from reference TRBV7-9 and TRBJ2-1, is DTGVSQNPRHKITKRGQNVTFRCDPISEHNRLYWYRQTLGQGPEFLTYFQNEAQLEKSRLLSDRFSAERPKGSFSTLEIQRTEQGDSAMYLCASSSTAYNEQFFGPGTRLTVL.